Each of the 7 T cell receptor beta chains below was sequenced from the same sample in a study of cytomegalovirus exposure and HLA in healthy donors. With 60 Vbeta and 13 Jbeta primers, the PCR was carried out. TCRdb's copy holds only in-frame clones and misses some; the assay was immunoSEQ multiplex PCR. The sample lists about 160,000 clones; approximately 84% were seen once. Input material: PBMCs. These receptors were obtained from a man between 18 and 35 years old in good health and CMV-seropositive.

The rearrangement uses TRBV7-9 and TRBJ2-7; 9 bases are a match to TRBD1. CDR1 is SEHNR and CDR2 is FQNEAQ in the germline V gene (reference sequence). The CDR3 runs 13 residues. V shed 6 bases and J 6 bases; nucleotides not matched to a gene: 6. The DNA of the CDR3 is TGTGCCAGCAGACCGGGACAGGGCACCGAGCAGTACTTC. It specifies CASRPGQGTEQYF.

This sequence joins TRBV2 and TRBJ2-2; 8 bases align to TRBD1. The CDR3 runs to 15 residues. Trimming took 6 bases from V and 6 from J; bases not matched to a gene: 9. Germline CDR1 is SNHLY and CDR2 is FYNNEI. The DNA of the CDR3 is TGTGCCAGCAGGACCGGACAGGGAGAATCCGGGGAGCTGTTTTTT. This codes for CASRTGQGESGELFF.

The chain is built from TRBV4-1 and TRBJ1-1; perhaps TRBD1 as D (6 bases). The CDR3 consists of 14 residues. V was clipped by 4 bases and J by 0 bases, with 9 bases between them. CDR1 is MGHRA and CDR2 is YSYEKL in the germline V gene. CDR3 DNA sequence: TGCGCCAGCAGCCCCAGGGGCATGAACACTGAAGCTTTCTTT. Its protein product is CASSPRGMNTEAFF.

The rearrangement links TRBV19 to TRBJ1-5; D call uncertain. V was cut by 7 bases and J by 6 bases, with 16 bases left in between. The CDR3 length is 14 residues. The germline CDR1 and CDR2 sequences are LNHDA and SQIVND (reference sequence). The CDR3 sequence: CASTLTPLSQPQHF. The CDR3 DNA is TGTGCCAGTACCCTCACCCCCCTGAGTCAGCCCCAGCATTTT.

This clone was found once. In DNA form, the CDR3 reads TGCAGCTCTGGAAAGAGCGGGACCTACAATGAGCAGTTCTTC. Encoded protein: CSSGKSGTYNEQFF. The chain uses TRBV29-1 and TRBJ2-1, with 7 positions matching TRBD2. The CDR3 is made up of 14 amino acids. In germline, CDR1 is SQVTM, CDR2 ANQGSEA. The J segment lost 2 bases and the V segment lost 8 bases, leaving 9 bases of the junction unmatched.

This chain links TRBV2 with TRBJ2-4, with TRBD2 matching 9 bases. The length of the CDR3 is 19 residues. V was clipped by 0 bases and J by 0 bases; unmatched bases: 9. CDR1 and CDR2 (germline): SNHLY, FYNNEI. The CDR3 nucleotides are TGTGCCAGCAGTGAAGCGCGGGAGGGCGGGGTACTAGCCAAAAACATTCAGTACTTC. Translation: CASSEAREGGVLAKNIQYF.

The V gene is TRBV7-9, the J gene TRBJ1-2; D is possibly TRBD1 (6 bases). From germline, CDR1 is SEHNR and CDR2 FQNEAQ (reference sequence). With 4 bases removed from V and 1 base from J, the gap between germline ends came to 22 bases. The CDR3 covers 18 residues. The CDR3 nucleotides are TGTGCCAGCAGCTACCCGGACAGAGCCGATTACCTTAACTATGGCTACACCTTC. Its protein is CASSYPDRADYLNYGYTF.